This TCR beta chain was recorded in a study of shared clonotypes between healthy human individuals (TCRdb year 2020). Notes on the research overall: Three men and a couple of women, aged 18 to 49 years, made up the cohort. For each donor, CD4 naive and CD4 memory were each given three plates, CD8 naive was given two plates, and CD8 memory was given one plate. To estimate repertoire size and how much clonotype sharing occurs between individuals, the study deeply sequenced the blood TCR repertoires of several healthy adults. Libraries were prepared and TCR repertoires were sequenced by different laboratories using diverse techniques, in order to increase sequencing depth and limit assay-specific biases. Each donor's leukapheresis produced roughly between roughly 0.85 and 10 billion PBMCs. The paper as a whole reports these results and caveats: The small number of donors limited the genetic and exposure-history diversity represented. Incomplete sequencing was indicated by rarefaction of sorted-subset datasets, despite the large sequencing depth. Based on pairwise subsampling, the degree of clonotype sharing among donors was expected to be affected by sequencing depth. Across a few donors, 4.5% to 6.5% of naive CD4, around 3.3% of naive CD8, roughly 2.3% of memory CD4, and roughly 0.41% of memory CD8 clonotypes were shared. Compared with non-shared clonotypes, clonotypes shared by all four sorted-subset donors had higher generation probabilities. Estimated clonotype richness was generally larger for naive than for memory subsets. Sampling was limited to blood, and TCR repertoires in tissue likely differ from TCR repertoires in blood.

For the CD8 naive samples, CD45RO-negative cells were positively selected for CCR7, yielding a CD45RA+CCR7+ population from which TemRA cells were excluded. The donors were healthy, HIV-negative adults who had no recently reported acute infections or vaccinations. All donors were Caucasian adults living in Nashville, Tennessee, USA. After blood collection by leukapheresis, PBMCs were isolated using Ficoll-Histopaque density gradient centrifugation and then cryopreserved in the vapor phase of liquid nitrogen. Analytical flow cytometry was used to check the purity and quantity of every magnetically sorted T cell population. From each sorted fraction, genomic DNA was isolated and quantified by UV absorbance on a Nanodrop 2000c. Using the deep immunoSEQ assay, TCR CDR3 regions were amplified from genomic DNA by multiplex PCR. Extracted genomic DNA from each cell subset was distributed evenly across all wells of several immunoSEQ 96-well plates, and each plate was treated as a replicate. For sorted subsets, 200 to 250 ng of genomic DNA, equivalent to roughly 30,000 T cell genomes, went into each replicate PCR. Purified libraries were quantified with a Qubit 3.0 fluorometer, sized on a Bioanalyzer 2100, and re-quantified with the KAPA Library Quantification kit. Every immunoSEQ 96-well plate was sequenced on a separate single-read 150-cycle Illumina NextSeq 550 flow cell. On the authors' methods: Because the immunoSEQ output included only junctional sequences and no quality scores, the filtering could not be the same as the filtering used for full-length reads. Sequences were annotated with PyIR, a Python wrapper for IgBLAST v1.9, and V/J genes and CDR3 were assigned using IMGT germline references. Reads were removed for weak V/J assignments (E-value above 1e-6), missing CDR3, stop codons, out-of-frame junctions, or ambiguous translated residues. V3J clonotypes were defined as sequences sharing the same inferred V gene, J gene, and CDR3 amino acid sequence. Percentage overlap between repertoires was calculated by dividing the number of shared unique clonotypes by the size of the smaller repertoire. RTK rarefaction, the Chao1 estimator, and Recon v2.1 estimates of unobserved clonotypes were used to assess repertoire richness. OLGA was used to compute generation probabilities for all TCRbeta clonotypes that the gDNA method yielded from a handful of donors. The immuneACCESS repertoire file appears here via TCRdb, limited to in-frame rearrangements. These files lack a portion of the clones; in checked studies, under half of the deficit traces to unresolved V genes, and the cause of the others is not known. V, J and clone size derive from that table, while D and trimming were established from the DNA sequence. The sample profile shows hundreds of thousands of clones; 92% of them were found once. The ten largest clonotypes hold 24% of the sample.

Comment on this clone: Its antigen remains unidentified. No base quality information exists; no much larger clone differs at one position.

CDR1 and CDR2, looked up from the germline V gene, are LGHNA and YSLEER. The CDR3 runs 15 residues from the cysteine to the phenylalanine. The only DNA kept is the CDR3, 45 bases in frame from the first base. The trim is 0 bases for V and 3 bases for J, with a gap of 12 bases between the germline ends. The chain employs TRBV4-3 and TRBJ2-7; the D gene remains uncertain. The TCR was taken from a man aged 25 to 45 in good health. Sequenced input: naive CD8+ T cells sorted from blood. This sample's cell subset or site label indicates: CD45RA+CCR7+. The DNA sequence is as follows: TGCGCCAGCAGCCAAGACAGCAGCGCTGTCTACGAGCAGTACTTC. The resulting protein is CASSQDSSAVYEQYF.